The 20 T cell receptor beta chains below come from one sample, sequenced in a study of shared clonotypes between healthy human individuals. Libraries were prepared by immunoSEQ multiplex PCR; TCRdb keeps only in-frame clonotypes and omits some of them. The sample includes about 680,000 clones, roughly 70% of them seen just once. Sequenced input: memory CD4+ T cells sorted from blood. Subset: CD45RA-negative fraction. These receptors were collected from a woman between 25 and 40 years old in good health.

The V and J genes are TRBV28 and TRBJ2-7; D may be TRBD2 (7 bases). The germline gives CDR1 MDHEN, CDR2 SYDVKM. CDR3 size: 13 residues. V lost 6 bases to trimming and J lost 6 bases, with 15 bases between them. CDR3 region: CASRLREGGEQYF. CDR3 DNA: TGTGCCAGCAGACTCAGGGAGGGGGGCGAGCAGTACTTC.

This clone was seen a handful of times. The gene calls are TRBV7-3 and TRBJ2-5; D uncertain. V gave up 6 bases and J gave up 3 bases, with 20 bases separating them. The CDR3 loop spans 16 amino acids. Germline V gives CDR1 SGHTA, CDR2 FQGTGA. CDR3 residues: CASSSSPRRRKETQYF. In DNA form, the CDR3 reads TGTGCCAGCAGTTCTTCCCCGCGCCGACGTAAAGAGACCCAGTACTTC.

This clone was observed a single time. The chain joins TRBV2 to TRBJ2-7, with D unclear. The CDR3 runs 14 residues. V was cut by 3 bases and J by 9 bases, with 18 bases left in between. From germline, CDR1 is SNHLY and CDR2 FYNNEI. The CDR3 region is CASSDQVVTLGQYF. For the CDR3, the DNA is TGTGCCAGCAGTGACCAGGTAGTGACCTTGGGGCAGTACTTC. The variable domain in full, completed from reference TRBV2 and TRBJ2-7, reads EPEVTQTPSHQVTQMGQEVILRCVPISNHLYFYWYRQILGQKVEFLVSFYNNEISEKSEIFDDQFSVERPDGSNFTLKIRSTKLEDSAMYFCASSDQVVTLGQYFGPGTRLTVT.

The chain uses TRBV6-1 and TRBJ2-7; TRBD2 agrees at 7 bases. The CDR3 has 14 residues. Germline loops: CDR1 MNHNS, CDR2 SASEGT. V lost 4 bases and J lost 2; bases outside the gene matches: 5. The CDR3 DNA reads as TGTGCCAGCAGTGCCGGGACTACTACCTACGAGCAGTACTTC. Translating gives CASSAGTTTYEQYF.

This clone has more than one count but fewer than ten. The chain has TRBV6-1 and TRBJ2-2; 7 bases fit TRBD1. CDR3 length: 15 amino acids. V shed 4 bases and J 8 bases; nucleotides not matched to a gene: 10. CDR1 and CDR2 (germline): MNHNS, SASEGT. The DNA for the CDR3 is TGTGCCAGCAGTGCCAGGGACAGTTTGGGGGGGGAGCTGTTTTTT. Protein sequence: CASSARDSLGGELFF.

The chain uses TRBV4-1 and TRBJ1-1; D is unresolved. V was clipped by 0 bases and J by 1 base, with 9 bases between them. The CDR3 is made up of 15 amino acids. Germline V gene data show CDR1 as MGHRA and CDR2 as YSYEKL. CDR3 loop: CASSQEPFANTEAFF. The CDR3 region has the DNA TGCGCCAGCAGCCAAGAACCGTTCGCGAACACTGAAGCTTTCTTT.

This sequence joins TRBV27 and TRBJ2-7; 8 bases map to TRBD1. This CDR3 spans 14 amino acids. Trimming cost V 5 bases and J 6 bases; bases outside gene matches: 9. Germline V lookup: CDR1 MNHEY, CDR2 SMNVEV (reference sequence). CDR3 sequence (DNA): TGTGCCAGCAGTCTACGCAATACAGGGGGCGAGCAGTACTTC. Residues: CASSLRNTGGEQYF.

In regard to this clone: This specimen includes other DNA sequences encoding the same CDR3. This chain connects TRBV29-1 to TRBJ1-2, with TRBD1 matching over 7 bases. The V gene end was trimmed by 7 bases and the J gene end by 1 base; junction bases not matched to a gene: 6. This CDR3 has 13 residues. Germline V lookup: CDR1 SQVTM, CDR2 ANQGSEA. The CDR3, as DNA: TGCAGCGGAAGTACAGGGGATAACTATGGCTACACCTTC. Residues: CSGSTGDNYGYTF.

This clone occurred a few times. CDR3 sequence reads: CASSYQGAFNEKLFF. CDR3 DNA: TGTGCCAGCAGTTATCAGGGGGCCTTTAATGAAAAACTGTTTTTT. J is TRBJ1-4 and V is TRBV2, with TRBD1 matching 8 bases. The CDR3 is made up of 15 amino acids. V lost 5 bases, J lost 4 bases, and 6 bases stayed unmatched. Germline V gives CDR1 SNHLY, CDR2 FYNNEI.

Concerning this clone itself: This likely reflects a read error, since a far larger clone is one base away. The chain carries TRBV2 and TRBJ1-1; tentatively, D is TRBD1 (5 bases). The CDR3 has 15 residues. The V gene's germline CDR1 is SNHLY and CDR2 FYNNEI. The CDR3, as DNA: TGTGCCAGCAGTAAAGCGATTGGGGGGAACACTGAAGCTTTCTTT. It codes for CASSKAIGGNTEAFF.

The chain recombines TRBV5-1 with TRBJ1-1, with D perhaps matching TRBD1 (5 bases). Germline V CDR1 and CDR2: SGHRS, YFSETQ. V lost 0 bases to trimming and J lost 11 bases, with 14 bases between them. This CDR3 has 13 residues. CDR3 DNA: TGCGCCAGCAGCTTGGTTGGAGGGGCTGGGGCTTTCTTT. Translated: CASSLVGGAGAFF.

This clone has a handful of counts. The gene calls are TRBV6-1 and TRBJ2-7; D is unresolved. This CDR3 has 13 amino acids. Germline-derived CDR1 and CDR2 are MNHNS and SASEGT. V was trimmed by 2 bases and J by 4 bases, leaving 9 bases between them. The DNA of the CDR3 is TGTGCCAGCAGTGAATTGGAGCCATACGAGCAGTACTTC. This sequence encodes CASSELEPYEQYF.

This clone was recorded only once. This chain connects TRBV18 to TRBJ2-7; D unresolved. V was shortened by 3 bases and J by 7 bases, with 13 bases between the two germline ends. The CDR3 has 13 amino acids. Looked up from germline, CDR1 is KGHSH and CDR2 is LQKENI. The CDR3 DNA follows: TGTGCCAGCTCACCTGCAGGTAGTCGGGAGCAGTACTTC. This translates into CASSPAGSREQYF.

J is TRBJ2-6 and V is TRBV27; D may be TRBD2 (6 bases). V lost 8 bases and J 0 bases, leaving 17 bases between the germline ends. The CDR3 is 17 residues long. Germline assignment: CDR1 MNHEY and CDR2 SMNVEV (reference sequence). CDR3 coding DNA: TGTGCCAGCGGGACCCGGGGACTGATCTCTGGGGCCAACGTCCTGACTTTC. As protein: CASGTRGLISGANVLTF.

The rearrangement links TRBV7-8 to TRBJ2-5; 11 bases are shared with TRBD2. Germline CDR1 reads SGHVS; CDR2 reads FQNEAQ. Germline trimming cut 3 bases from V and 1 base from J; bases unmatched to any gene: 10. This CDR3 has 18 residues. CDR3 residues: CASSFGTSGVGAQETQYF. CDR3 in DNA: TGTGCCAGCAGCTTCGGGACTAGCGGAGTTGGCGCCCAAGAGACCCAGTACTTC.

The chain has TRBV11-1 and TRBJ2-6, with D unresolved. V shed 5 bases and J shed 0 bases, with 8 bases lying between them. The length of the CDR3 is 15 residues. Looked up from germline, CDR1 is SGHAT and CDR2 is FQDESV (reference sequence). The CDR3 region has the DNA TGTGCCAGCAGCCCTAAACCCTCTGGGGCCAACGTCCTGACTTTC. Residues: CASSPKPSGANVLTF.

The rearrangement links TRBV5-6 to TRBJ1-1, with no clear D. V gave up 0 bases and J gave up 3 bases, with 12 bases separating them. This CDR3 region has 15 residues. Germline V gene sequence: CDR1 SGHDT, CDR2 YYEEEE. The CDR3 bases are TGTGCCAGCAGCTTGGACAGAGGGTGGGACACTGAAGCTTTCTTT. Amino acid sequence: CASSLDRGWDTEAFF.

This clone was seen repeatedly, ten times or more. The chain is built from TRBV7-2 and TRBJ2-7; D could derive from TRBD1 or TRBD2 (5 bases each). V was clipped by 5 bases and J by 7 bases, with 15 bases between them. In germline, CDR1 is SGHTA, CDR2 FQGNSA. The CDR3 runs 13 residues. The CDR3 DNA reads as TGTGCCAGCAGCACCCGGGACGGTGGGGAGCAGTACTTC. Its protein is CASSTRDGGEQYF.

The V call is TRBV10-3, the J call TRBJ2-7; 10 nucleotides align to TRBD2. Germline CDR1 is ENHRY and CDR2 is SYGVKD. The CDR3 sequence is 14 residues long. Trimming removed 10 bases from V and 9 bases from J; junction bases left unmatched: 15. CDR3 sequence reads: CATLAAGGSLGQYF. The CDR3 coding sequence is TGTGCCACCCTCGCAGCGGGAGGGAGTTTGGGGCAGTACTTC.

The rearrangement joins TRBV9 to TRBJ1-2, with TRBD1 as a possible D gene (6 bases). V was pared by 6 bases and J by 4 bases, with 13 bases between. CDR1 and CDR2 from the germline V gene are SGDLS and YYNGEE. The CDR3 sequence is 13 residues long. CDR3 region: CASNQGTRYGYTF. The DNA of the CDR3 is TGTGCCAGCAACCAGGGGACACGCTATGGCTACACCTTC.